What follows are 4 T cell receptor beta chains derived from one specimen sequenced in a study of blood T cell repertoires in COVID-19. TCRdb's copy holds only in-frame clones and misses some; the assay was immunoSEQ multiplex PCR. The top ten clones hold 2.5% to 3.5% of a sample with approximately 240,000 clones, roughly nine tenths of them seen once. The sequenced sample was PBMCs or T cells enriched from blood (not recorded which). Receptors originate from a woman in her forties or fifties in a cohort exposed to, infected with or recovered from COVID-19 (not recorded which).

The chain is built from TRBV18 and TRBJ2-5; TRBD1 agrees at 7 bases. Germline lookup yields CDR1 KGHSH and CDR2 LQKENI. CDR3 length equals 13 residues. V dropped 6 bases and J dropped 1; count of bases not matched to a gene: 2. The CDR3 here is CASSGTVQETQYF. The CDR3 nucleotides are TGTGCCAGCTCCGGGACAGTCCAAGAGACCCAGTACTTC.

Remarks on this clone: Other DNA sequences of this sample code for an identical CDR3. The CDR3 DNA is TGTGCCACCAGCAGAGACAGGGGATACGAGCAGTACTTC. This sequence encodes CATSRDRGYEQYF. The V and J genes are TRBV15 and TRBJ2-7, with D perhaps TRBD1 (6 bases). The V and J ends lost 0 bases and 4 bases respectively, with 7 bases between them. Germline CDR1 LNHNV, CDR2 YYDKDF (reference sequence). This CDR3 spans 13 amino acids. Full variable domain (missing parts from reference TRBV15 and TRBJ2-7): DAMVIQNPRYQVTQFGKPVTLSCSQTLNHNVMYWYQQKSSQAPKLLFHYYDKDFNNEADTPDNFQSRRPNTSFCFLDIRSPGLGDTAMYLCATSRDRGYEQYFGPGTRLTVT.

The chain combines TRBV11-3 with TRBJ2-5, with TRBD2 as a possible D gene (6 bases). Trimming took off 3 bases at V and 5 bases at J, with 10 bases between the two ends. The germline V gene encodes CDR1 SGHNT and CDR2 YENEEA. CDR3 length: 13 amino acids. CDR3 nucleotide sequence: TGTGCCAGCAGCTTGGGGGAGGCGGAGACCCAGTACTTC. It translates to CASSLGEAETQYF.

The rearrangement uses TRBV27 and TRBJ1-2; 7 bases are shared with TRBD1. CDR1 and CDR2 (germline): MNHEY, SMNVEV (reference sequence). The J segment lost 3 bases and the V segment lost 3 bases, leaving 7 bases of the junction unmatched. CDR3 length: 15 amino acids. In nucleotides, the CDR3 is TGTGCCAGCAGTTTTAGACAGGGTACCTACTATGGCTACACCTTC. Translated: CASSFRQGTYYGYTF.